This TCR beta chain was captured by sequencing in a study of blood T cell repertoires in COVID-19. Study overall: Specimens from acute and convalescent COVID-19 originated in the United States, Italy and Spain. The analysed material was cDNA or gDNA that came from T cells, B-cell-depleted T cells, or PBMCs.

Authors' processing steps: Counts of nucleated cells, estimated from reference gene primer amplification, were obtained. TCRdb's copy holds only in-frame clones and misses some; the assay was immunoSEQ multiplex PCR. V and J calls and clone size are copied from that table; D and trimming were computed from the DNA. The sample carries over 85,000 clones, around four fifths recorded once. CDR3 size: 15 residues. Per germline, CDR1 SGHAT and CDR2 FQNNGV. Losses at the gene ends were 2 bases for V and 2 bases for J; bases not matched to a gene: 5. The rearrangement uses TRBV11-2 and TRBJ2-7; 8 bases are shared with TRBD2. The receptor was isolated from an older woman with acute or convalescent COVID-19. The sample taken for sequencing was peripheral blood. The CDR3 is CASSLTLAGPYEQYF. In DNA, the CDR3 is TGTGCCAGCAGCTTAACCCTAGCGGGTCCCTACGAGCAGTACTTC.